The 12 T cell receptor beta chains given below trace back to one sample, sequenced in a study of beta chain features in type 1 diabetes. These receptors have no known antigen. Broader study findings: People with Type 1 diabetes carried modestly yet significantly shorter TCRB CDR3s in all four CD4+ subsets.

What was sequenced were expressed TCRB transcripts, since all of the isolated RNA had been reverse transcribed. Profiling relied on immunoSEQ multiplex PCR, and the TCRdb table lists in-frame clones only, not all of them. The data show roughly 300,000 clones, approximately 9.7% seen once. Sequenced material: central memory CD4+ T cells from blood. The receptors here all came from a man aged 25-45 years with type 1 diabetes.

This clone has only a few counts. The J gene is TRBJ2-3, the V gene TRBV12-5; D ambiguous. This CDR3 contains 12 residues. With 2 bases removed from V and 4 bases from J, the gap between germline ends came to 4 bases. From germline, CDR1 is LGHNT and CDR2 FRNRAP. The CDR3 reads CASGLLPDTQYF. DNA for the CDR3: TGTGCTAGTGGTTTGTTACCAGATACGCAGTATTTT.

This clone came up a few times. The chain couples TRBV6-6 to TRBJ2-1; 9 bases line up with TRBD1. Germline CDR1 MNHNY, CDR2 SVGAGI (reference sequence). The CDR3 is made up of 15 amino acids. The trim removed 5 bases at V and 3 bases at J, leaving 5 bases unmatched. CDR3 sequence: CASSKGQGDYNEQFF. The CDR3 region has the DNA TGTGCCAGCAGTAAGGGACAGGGAGACTACAATGAGCAGTTCTTC.

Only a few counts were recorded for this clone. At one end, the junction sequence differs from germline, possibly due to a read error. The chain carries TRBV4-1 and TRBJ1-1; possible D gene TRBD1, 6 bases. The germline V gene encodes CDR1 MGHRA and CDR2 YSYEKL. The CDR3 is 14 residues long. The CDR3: CASSQAGQGIEAFF. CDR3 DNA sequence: TGCGCCAGCAGTCAAGCGGGACAAGGTATCGAAGCTTTCTTT.

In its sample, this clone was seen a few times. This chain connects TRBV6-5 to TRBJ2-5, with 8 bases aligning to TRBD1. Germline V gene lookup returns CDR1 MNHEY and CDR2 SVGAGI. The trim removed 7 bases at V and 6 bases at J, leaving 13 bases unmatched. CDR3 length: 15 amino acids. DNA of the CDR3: TGTGCCAGCACCAAGAGGACAGGGCATTTACAGACCCAGTACTTC. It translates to CASTKRTGHLQTQYF.

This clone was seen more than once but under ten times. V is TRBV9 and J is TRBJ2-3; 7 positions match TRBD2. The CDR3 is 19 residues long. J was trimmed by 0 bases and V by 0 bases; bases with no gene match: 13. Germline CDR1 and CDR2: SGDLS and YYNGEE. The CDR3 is CASSVVGSPGLPSTDTQYF. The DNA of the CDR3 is TGTGCCAGCAGCGTAGTAGGATCACCGGGACTACCTAGCACAGATACGCAGTATTTT.

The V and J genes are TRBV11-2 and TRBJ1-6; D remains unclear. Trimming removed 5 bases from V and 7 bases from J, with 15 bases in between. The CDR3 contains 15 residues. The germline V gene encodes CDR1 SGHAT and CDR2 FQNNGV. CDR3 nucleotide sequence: TGTGCCAGCAGCCCGGGCCTCGTGGGGAATTCACCCCTCCACTTT. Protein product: CASSPGLVGNSPLHF. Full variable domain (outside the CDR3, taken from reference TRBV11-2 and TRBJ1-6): EAGVAQSPRYKIIEKRQSVAFWCNPISGHATLYWYQQILGQGPKLLIQFQNNGVVDDSQLPKDRFSAERLKGVDSTLKIQPAKLEDSAVYLCASSPGLVGNSPLHFGNGTRLTVT.

The CDR3 region has the DNA TGTGCCAGCAGTTACTCCCAAGGAGGGGGCAGTTCACCCCTCCACTTT. Protein product: CASSYSQGGGSSPLHF. The chain uses TRBV6-6 and TRBJ1-6; 7 nucleotides match TRBD1. Germline CDR1 and CDR2: MNHNY and SVGAGI (reference sequence). This CDR3 comprises 16 residues. Trimming took 0 bases from V and 9 from J; bases not matched to a gene: 8.

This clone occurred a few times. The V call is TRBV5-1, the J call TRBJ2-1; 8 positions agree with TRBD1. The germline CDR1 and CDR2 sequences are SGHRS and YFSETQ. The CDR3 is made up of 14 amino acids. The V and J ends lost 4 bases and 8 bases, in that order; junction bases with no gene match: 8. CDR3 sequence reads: CASSLLTGDHEQFF. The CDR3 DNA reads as TGCGCCAGCAGCCTCTTGACAGGGGACCATGAGCAGTTCTTC. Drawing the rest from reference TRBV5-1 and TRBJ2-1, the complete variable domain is KAGVTQTPRYLIKTRGQQVTLSCSPISGHRSVSWYQQTPGQGLQFLFEYFSETQRNKGNFPGRFSGRQFSNSRSEMNVSTLELGDSALYLCASSLLTGDHEQFFGPGTRLTVL.

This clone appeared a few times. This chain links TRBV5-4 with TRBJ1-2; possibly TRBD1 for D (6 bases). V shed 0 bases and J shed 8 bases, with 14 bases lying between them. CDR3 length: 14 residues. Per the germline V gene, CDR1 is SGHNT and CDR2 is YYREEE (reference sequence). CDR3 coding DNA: TGTGCCAGCAGCTTGGATCAGGGGAGTGTAGGCTACACCTTC. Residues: CASSLDQGSVGYTF.

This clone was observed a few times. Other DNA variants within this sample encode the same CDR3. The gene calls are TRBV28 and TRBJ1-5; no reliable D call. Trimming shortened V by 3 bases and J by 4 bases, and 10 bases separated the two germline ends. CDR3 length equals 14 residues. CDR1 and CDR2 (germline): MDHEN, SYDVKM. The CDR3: CASSFEQRNQPQHF. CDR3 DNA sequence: TGTGCCAGCAGTTTTGAACAGAGGAATCAGCCCCAGCATTTT.

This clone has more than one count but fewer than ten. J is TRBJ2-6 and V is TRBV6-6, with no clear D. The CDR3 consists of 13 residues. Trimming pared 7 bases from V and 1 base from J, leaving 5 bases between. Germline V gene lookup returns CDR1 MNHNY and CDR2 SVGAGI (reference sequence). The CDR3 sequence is CASTRSGANVLTF. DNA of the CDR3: TGTGCCAGCACCAGATCTGGGGCCAACGTCCTGACTTTC.

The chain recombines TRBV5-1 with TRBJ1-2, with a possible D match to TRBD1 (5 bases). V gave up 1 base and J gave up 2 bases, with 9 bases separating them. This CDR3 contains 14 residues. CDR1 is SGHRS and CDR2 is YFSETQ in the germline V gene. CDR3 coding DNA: TGCGCCAGCAGCTTGCAGGGAACGAACTATGGCTACACCTTC. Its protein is CASSLQGTNYGYTF.